Listed here are 7 T cell receptor beta chains from one sample, sequenced in a study of blood T cells in healthy people across ages. Using a J-beta primer mix together with a sample-barcoded 5' primer, a second PCR was run for about 7 to 12 cycles. TCRdb recomputed calls from the 5' RACE reads with MiXCR, one row per CDR3 protein. The sample lists 1.5 million to 1.8 million distinct CDR3 sequences; under 55% were seen once. The sample taken for sequencing was blood. These receptors originate from a woman aged 18-29 years in good health.

This clonotype was observed a few times. The genes are TRBV7-9 and TRBJ2-1, with D perhaps matching TRBD2 (6 bases). Germline V gene sequence: CDR1 SEHNR, CDR2 FQNEAQ (reference sequence). V was shortened by 2 bases and J by 6 bases, with 14 bases between the two germline ends. There are 15 residues in the CDR3. This CDR3 is CASSLSDGGTNEQFF. The DNA for the CDR3 is TGTGCCAGCAGCTTATCCGATGGAGGGACCAATGAGCAGTTCTTC.

J is TRBJ1-1 and V is TRBV6-2 or TRBV6-3, with D uncertain. The CDR3 has 10 amino acids. V lost 5 bases to trimming and J lost 7 bases, with 5 bases between them. Germline loops: CDR1 MNHEY, CDR2 SVGEGT. The CDR3 spells CASSNIEAFF. The CDR3 nucleotides read TGTGCCAGCAGTAATATTGAAGCTTTCTTT.

This chain links TRBV29-1 with TRBJ1-4, with D possibly TRBD1 on 6 matching bases. The germline CDR1 and CDR2 sequences are SQVTM and ANQGSEA. Deletions cut 7 bases from V and 5 bases from J, with 17 bases between. The CDR3 has 14 amino acids. In nucleotides, the CDR3 is TGCAGCGGTCGACAGGTGGGGGAAAATGAAAAACTGTTTTTT. This encodes CSGRQVGENEKLFF.

This rearrangement joins TRBV9 to TRBJ1-4, with D perhaps TRBD1 (5 bases). From germline, CDR1 is SGDLS and CDR2 YYNGEE. The ends were cut back, 4 bases at V and 7 bases at J, with 17 bases in the middle. The CDR3 covers 15 residues. Here the CDR3 reads CASSSGVGGGEKLFF. CDR3 nucleotides: TGTGCCAGCAGCTCAGGAGTGGGGGGTGGTGAAAAACTGTTTTTT.

The chain couples TRBV27 to TRBJ2-7; possibly TRBD2 for D (6 bases). Germline values: CDR1 MNHEY, CDR2 SMNVEV (reference sequence). The CDR3 has 16 residues. With 4 bases removed from V and 2 bases from J, the gap between germline ends came to 18 bases. CDR3 nucleotides: TGTGCCAGCAGTTCGCGGGGCTTTAGTGGGCCCTACGAGCAGTACTTC. This translates into CASSSRGFSGPYEQYF.

This clonotype was seen a handful of times. CDR3 amino acids: CASSFMWGETQYF. CDR3 nucleotides: TGTGCCAGCAGCTTTATGTGGGGTGAGACCCAGTACTTC. The V gene is TRBV5-6, the J gene TRBJ2-5; no clear D gene. Deletions cut 2 bases from V and 5 bases from J, with 10 bases between. The length of the CDR3 is 13 residues. CDR1 is SGHDT and CDR2 is YYEEEE in the germline V gene.

This clonotype was counted a few times. The chain recombines TRBV5-1 with TRBJ2-1; D not certain. Germline-derived CDR1 and CDR2 are SGHRS and YFSETQ. V was clipped by 0 bases and J by 3 bases, with 10 bases between them. The CDR3 has 15 residues. In DNA form, the CDR3 reads TGCGCCAGCAGCTTGGGGCAGCCGCTCTACAATGAGCAGTTCTTC. It specifies CASSLGQPLYNEQFF.